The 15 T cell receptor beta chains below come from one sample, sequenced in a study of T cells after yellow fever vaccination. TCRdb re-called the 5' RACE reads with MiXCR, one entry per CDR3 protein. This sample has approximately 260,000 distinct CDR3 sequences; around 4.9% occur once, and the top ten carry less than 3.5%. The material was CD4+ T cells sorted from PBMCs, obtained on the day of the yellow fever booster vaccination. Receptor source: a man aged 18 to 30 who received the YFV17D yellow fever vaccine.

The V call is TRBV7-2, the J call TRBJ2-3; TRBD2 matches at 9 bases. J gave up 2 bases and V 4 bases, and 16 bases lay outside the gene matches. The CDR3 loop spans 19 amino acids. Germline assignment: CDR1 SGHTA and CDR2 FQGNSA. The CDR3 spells CASSSPKVAGALLTDTQYF. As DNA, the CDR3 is TGTGCCAGCAGCTCCCCCAAAGTAGCGGGGGCCCTACTCACAGATACGCAGTATTTT. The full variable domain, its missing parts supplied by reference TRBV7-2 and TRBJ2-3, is GAGVSQSPSNKVTEKGKDVELRCDPISGHTALYWYRQSLGQGLEFLIYFQGNSAPDKSGLPSDRFSAERTGGSVSTLTIQRTQQEDSAVYLCASSSPKVAGALLTDTQYFGPGTRLTVL.

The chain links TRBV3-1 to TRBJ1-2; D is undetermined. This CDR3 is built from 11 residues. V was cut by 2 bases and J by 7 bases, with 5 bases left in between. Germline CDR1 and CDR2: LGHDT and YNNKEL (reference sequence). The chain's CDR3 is CASSQTGGYTF. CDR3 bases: TGTGCCAGCAGCCAAACGGGTGGCTACACCTTC.

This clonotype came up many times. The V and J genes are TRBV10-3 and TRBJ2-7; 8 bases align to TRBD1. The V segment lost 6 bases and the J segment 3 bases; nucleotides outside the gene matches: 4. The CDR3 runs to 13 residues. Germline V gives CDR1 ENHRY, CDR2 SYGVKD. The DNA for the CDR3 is TGTGCCATCAGCGGGACAGGTGTCTACGAGCAGTACTTC. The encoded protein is CAISGTGVYEQYF.

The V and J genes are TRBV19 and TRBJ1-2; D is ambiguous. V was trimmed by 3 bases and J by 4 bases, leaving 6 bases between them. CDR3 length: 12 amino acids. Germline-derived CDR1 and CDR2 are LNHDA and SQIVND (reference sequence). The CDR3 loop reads CASSIPGYGYTF. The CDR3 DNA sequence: TGTGCCAGTAGTATTCCCGGCTATGGCTACACCTTC.

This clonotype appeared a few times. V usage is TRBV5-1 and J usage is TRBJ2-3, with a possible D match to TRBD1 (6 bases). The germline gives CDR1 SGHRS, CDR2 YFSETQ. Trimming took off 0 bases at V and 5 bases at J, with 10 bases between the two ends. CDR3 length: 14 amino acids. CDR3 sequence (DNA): TGCGCCAGCAGCTTGGACAGGGCGGTAGATACGCAGTATTTT. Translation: CASSLDRAVDTQYF.

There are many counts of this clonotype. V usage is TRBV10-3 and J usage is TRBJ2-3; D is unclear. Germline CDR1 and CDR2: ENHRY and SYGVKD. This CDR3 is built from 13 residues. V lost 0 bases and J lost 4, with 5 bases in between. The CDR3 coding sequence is TGTGCCATCAGTGAGTCGATCTCAGATACGCAGTATTTT. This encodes CAISESISDTQYF.

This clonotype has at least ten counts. CDR3 sequence: CSGLTAGLAGYTF. The CDR3 nucleotides read TGCAGCGGATTGACAGCTGGGCTGGCAGGCTACACCTTC. This chain links TRBV29-1 with TRBJ1-2; a weak D match, TRBD1 (5 bases). The CDR3 is 13 amino acids. The germline gives CDR1 SQVTM, CDR2 ANQGSEA. V was shortened by 7 bases and J by 8 bases, with 20 bases between the two germline ends.

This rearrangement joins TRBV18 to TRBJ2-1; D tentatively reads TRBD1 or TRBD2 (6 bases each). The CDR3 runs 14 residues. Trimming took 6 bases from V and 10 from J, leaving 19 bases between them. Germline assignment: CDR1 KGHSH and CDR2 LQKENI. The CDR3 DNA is TGTGCCAGCTCGGAACCACCCCAGGGGAGGGAGCAGTTCTTC. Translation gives CASSEPPQGREQFF.

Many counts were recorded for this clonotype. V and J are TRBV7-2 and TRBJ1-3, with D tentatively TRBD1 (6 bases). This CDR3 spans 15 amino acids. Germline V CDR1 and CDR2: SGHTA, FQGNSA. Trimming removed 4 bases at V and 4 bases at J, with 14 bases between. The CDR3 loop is CASSSTGTIGNTIYF. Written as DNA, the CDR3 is TGTGCCAGCAGCTCCACAGGGACGATCGGAAACACCATATATTTT.

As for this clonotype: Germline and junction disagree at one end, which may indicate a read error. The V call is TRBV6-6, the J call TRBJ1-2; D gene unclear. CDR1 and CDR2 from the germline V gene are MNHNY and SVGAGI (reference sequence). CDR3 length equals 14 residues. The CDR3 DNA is TGTGCCAGCACCTATGAGGTGGGCTTCTATGGCCACACCTTC. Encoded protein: CASTYEVGFYGHTF.

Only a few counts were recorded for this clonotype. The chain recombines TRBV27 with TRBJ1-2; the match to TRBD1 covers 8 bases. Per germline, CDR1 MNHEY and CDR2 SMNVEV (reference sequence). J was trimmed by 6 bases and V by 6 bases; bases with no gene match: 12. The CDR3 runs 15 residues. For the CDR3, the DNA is TGTGCCAGCAGCCCCTGGGACAGGAGAGGGGATGGCTACACCTTC. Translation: CASSPWDRRGDGYTF.

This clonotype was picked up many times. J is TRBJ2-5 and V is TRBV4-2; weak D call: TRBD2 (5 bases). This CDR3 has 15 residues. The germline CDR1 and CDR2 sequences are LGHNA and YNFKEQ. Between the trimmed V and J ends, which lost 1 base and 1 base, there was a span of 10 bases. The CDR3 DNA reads TGTGCCAGCAGCCAAGGGGGAGCCTCCCAAGAGACCCAGTACTTC. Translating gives CASSQGGASQETQYF.

The CDR3: CASSQGDTRSLHF. The CDR3 DNA reads TGTGCCAGCAGCCAAGGGGACACCCGGTCCCTCCACTTT. The chain uses TRBV3-1 and TRBJ1-6; the D gene is possibly TRBD1 (6 bases). Trimming took 1 base from V and 14 from J, leaving 12 bases between them. CDR1 LGHDT and CDR2 YNNKEL come from the germline V gene (reference sequence). CDR3 size: 13 residues.

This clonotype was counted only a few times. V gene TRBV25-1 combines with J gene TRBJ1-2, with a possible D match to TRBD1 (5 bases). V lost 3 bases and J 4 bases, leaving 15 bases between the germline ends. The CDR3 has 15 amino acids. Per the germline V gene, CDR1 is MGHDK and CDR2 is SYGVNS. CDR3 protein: CASSDETVGIYGYTF. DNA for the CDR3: TGTGCCAGCAGTGACGAGACAGTAGGAATCTATGGCTACACCTTC.

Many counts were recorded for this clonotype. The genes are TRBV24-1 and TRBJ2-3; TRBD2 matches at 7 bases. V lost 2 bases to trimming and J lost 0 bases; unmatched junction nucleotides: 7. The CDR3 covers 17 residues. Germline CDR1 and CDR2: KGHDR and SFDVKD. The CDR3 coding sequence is TGTGCCACCAGTGATTCTTCTAGCGGAACTAGCACAGATACGCAGTATTTT. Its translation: CATSDSSSGTSTDTQYF.